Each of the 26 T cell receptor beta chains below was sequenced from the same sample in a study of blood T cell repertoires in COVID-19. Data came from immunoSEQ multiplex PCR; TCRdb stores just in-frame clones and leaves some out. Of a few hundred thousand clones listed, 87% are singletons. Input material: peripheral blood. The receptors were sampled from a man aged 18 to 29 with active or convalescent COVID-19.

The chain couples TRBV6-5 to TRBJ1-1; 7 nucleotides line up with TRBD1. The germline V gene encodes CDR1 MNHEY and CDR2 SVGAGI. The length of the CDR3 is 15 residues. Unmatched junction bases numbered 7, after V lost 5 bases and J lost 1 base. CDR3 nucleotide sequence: TGTGCCAGCAGTCACGGCGACAGGGAGAACACTGAAGCTTTCTTT. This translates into CASSHGDRENTEAFF.

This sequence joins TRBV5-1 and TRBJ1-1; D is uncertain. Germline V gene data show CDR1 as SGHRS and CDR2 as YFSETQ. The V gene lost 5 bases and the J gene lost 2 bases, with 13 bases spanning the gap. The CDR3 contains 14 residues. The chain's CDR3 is CASSSDNANTEAFF. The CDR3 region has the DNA TGCGCCAGCAGTTCAGACAACGCCAACACTGAAGCTTTCTTT.

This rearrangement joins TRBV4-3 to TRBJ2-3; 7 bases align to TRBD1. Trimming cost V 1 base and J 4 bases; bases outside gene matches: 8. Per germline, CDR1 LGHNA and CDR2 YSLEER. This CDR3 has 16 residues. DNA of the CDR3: TGCGCCAGCAGCCAAGTTGAGGGGGCTAAGGCAGATACGCAGTATTTT. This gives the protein CASSQVEGAKADTQYF.

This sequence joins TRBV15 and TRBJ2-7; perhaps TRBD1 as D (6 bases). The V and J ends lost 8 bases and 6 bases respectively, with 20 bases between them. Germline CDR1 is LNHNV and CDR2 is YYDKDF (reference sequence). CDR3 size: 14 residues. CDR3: CATRRSNRASEQYF. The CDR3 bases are TGTGCCACCCGTCGATCGAACAGGGCGAGCGAGCAGTACTTC.

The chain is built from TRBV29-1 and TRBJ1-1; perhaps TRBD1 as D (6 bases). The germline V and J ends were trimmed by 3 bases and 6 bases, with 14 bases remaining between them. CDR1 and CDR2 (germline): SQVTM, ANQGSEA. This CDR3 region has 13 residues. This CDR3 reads CSVDQGRGAEAFF. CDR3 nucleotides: TGCAGCGTTGACCAGGGGCGAGGAGCTGAAGCTTTCTTT.

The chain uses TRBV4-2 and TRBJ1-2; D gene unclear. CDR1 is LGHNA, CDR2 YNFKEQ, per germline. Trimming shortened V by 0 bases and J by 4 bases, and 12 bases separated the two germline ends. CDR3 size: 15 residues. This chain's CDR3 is CASSQDTRLAYGYTF. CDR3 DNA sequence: TGTGCCAGCAGCCAAGATACCAGGCTCGCCTATGGCTACACCTTC.

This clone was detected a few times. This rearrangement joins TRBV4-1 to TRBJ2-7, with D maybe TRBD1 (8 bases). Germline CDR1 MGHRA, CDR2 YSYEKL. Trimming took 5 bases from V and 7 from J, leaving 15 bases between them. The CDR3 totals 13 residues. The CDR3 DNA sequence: TGCGCCAGCAGCTTCGGACAGGGAGGGGAGCAGTACTTC. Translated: CASSFGQGGEQYF.

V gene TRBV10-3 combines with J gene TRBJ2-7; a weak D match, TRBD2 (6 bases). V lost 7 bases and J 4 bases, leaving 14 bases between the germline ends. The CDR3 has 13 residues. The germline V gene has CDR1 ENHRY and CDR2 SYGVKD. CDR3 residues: CAINAGKGYEQYF. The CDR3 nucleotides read TGTGCCATCAATGCGGGAAAGGGTTACGAGCAGTACTTC.

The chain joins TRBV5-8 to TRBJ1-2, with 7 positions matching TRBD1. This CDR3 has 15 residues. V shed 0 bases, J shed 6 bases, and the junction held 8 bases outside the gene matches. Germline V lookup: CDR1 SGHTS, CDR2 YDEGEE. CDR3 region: CASSLAGGWGDGYTF. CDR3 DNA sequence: TGTGCCAGCAGCTTGGCAGGGGGATGGGGGGATGGCTACACCTTC.

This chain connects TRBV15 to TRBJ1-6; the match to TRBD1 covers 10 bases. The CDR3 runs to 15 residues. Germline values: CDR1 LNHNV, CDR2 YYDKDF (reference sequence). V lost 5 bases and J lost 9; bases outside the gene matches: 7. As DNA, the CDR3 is TGTGCCACCAGCCCGACAGGGGGCTTAGCTTCACCCCTCCACTTT. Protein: CATSPTGGLASPLHF.

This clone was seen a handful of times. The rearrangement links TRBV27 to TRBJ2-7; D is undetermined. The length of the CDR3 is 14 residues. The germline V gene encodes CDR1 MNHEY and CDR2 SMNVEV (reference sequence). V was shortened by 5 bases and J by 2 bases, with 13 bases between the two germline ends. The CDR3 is CASSLPPRAYEQYF. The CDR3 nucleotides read TGTGCCAGCAGTCTACCCCCCCGGGCCTACGAGCAGTACTTC.

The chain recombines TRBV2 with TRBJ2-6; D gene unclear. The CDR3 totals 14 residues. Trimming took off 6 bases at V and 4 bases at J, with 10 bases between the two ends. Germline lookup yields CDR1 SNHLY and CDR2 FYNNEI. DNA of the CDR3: TGTGCCAGCAGGACAACCAGCGGGGCCAACGTCCTGACTTTC. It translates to CASRTTSGANVLTF.

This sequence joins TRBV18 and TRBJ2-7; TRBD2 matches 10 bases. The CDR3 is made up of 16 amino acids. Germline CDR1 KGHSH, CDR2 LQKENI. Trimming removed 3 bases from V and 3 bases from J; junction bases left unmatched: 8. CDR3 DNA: TGTGCCAGCTCACCTCAGCCTAGCGGGAGCGGCTACGAGCAGTACTTC. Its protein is CASSPQPSGSGYEQYF.

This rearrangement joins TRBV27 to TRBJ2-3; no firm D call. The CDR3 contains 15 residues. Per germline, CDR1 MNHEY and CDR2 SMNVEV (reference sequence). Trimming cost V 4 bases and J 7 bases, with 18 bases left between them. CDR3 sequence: CASSSASWRPHTQYF. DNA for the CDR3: TGTGCCAGCAGTTCCGCTTCCTGGCGGCCACATACGCAGTATTTT.

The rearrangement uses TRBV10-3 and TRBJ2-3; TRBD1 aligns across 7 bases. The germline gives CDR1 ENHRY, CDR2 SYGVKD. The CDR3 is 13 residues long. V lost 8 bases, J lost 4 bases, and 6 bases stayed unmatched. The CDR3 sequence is CAIPGQRADTQYF. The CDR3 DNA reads TGTGCCATCCCGGGACAGCGAGCAGATACGCAGTATTTT.

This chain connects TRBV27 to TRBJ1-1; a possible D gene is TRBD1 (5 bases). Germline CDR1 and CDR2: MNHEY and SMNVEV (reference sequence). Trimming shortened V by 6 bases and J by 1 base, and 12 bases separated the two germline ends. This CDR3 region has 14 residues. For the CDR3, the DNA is TGTGCCAGCAGGGGGCTTGAGGAGAACACTGAAGCTTTCTTT. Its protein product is CASRGLEENTEAFF.

CDR3 region: CASSPETGYNEQFF. The CDR3 bases are TGTGCCAGCTCACCCGAGACAGGGTACAATGAGCAGTTCTTC. V and J are TRBV18 and TRBJ2-1; 7 bases align to TRBD1. The germline CDR1 and CDR2 sequences are KGHSH and LQKENI. The CDR3 has 14 residues. The ends lost 3 bases at V and 4 bases at J; junction bases unmatched: 3.

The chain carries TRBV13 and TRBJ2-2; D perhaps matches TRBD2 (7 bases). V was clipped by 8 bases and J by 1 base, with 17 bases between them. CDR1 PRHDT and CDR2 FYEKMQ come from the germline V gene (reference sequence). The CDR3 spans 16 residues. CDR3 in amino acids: CASAEGGALNTGELFF. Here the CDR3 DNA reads TGTGCCAGCGCCGAAGGGGGGGCTTTGAACACCGGGGAGCTGTTTTTT.

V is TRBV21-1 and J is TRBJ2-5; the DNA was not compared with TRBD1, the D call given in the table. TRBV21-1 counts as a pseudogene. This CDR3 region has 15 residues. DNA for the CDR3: TGTGCCAGCGGCTTCACTTCAGGGGAACGGGAGACCCAGTACTTC. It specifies CASGFTSGERETQYF.

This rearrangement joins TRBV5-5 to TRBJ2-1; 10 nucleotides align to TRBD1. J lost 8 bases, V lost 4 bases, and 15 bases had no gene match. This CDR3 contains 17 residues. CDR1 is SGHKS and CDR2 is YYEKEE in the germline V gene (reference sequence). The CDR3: CASSQRSRTGGSDEQFF. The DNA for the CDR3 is TGTGCCAGCAGCCAGAGAAGCAGGACAGGGGGTTCGGATGAGCAGTTCTTC.

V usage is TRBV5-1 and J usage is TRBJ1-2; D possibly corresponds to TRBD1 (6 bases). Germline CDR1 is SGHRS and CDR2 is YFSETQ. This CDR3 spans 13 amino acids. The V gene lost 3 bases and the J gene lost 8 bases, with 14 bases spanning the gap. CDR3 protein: CASSSNAGDGYTF. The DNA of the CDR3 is TGCGCCAGCAGCTCCAACGCAGGGGACGGCTACACCTTC. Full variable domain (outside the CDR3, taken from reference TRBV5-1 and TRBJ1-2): KAGVTQTPRYLIKTRGQQVTLSCSPISGHRSVSWYQQTPGQGLQFLFEYFSETQRNKGNFPGRFSGRQFSNSRSEMNVSTLELGDSALYLCASSSNAGDGYTFGSGTRLTVV.

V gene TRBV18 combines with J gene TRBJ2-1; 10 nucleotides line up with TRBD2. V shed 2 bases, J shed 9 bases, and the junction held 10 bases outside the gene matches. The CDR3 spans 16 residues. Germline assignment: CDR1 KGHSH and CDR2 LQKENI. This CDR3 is CASSPGLAELRGEQFF. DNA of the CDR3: TGTGCCAGCTCACCAGGACTAGCGGAGCTGCGGGGTGAGCAGTTCTTC. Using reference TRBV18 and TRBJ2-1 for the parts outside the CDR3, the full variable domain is NAGVMQNPRHLVRRRGQEARLRCSPMKGHSHVYWYRQLPEEGLKFMVYLQKENIIDESGMPKERFSAEFPKEGPSILRIQQVVRGDSAAYFCASSPGLAELRGEQFFGPGTRLTVL.

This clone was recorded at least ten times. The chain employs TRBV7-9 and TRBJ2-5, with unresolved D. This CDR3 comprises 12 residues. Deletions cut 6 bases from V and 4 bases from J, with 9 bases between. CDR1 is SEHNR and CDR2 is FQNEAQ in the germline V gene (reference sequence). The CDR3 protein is CASSFSLETQYF. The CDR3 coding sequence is TGTGCCAGCAGTTTTAGTTTAGAGACCCAGTACTTC.

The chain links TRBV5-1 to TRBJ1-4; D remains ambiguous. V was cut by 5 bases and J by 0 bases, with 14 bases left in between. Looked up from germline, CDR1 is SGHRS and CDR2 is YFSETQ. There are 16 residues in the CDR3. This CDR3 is CASSPLPTATNEKLFF. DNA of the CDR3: TGCGCCAGCAGTCCCCTCCCTACTGCAACTAATGAAAAACTGTTTTTT.

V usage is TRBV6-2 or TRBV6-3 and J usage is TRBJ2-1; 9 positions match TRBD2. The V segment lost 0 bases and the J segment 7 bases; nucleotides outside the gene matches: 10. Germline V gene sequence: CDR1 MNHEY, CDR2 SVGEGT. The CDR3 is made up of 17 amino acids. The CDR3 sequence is CASSYSVSGGPGNEQFF. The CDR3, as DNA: TGTGCCAGCAGTTACTCGGTTAGCGGGGGTCCAGGGAATGAGCAGTTCTTC.

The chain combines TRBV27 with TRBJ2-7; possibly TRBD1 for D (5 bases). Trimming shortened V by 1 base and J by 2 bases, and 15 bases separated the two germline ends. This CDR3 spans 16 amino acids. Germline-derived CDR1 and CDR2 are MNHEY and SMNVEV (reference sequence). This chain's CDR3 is CASSLLRAGIPYEQYF. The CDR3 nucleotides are TGTGCCAGCAGTTTATTACGAGCAGGGATCCCCTACGAGCAGTACTTC.